This T cell receptor beta chain was captured in a study of OX40 agonist ivuxolimab in advanced cancers. As for the study in general: Patients were given ivuxolimab, an antibody that agonizes OX40 (CD134). People in dose escalation had one of these cancers: hepatocellular carcinoma, melanoma, renal cell or head and neck cancer.

Data came from immunoSEQ multiplex PCR; TCRdb stores just in-frame clones and leaves some out. Here the sample spans about 97,000 clones, less than 90% being singletons. Per the germline V gene, CDR1 is SNHLY and CDR2 is FYNNEI. Trimming left V 7 bases short and J 7 bases short, with 20 bases between. The CDR3 runs 15 residues. The specimen was CD4+ or CD8+ T cells sorted from blood, collected in a trial of the OX40 agonist ivuxolimab. This receptor was taken from an adult with an advanced solid tumor such as melanoma, head and neck, liver or kidney cancer. This chain uses TRBV2 with TRBJ2-1, with D hard to call. This chain's CDR3 is CASKSVGSAINEQFF. CDR3 nucleotides: TGTGCCAGCAAGAGCGTGGGGTCCGCCATTAATGAGCAGTTCTTC.